This TCR beta chain was found in a study of blood T cells in healthy people across ages. Study overall: Researchers report that template switching captured about one barcoded beta molecule per two T cells.

V lost 7 bases and J 2 bases, leaving 24 bases between the germline ends. Per the germline V gene, CDR1 is MNHEY and CDR2 is SVGEGT. This CDR3 is built from 18 residues. A sample-barcoded 5' primer and a J-beta primer mix were used in a second PCR of about 7 to 12 cycles. One entry per CDR3 protein, called by TCRdb with MiXCR from the 5' RACE reads. Altogether 650,000 to 950,000 distinct CDR3 sequences are present, approximately 44% being singletons, with the ten largest covering about a fifth. Staff drew ten milliliters of peripheral blood from each donor. The sequence derives from a man in his fifties or sixties in good health. V usage is TRBV6-2 or TRBV6-3 and J usage is TRBJ1-5; D ambiguous. Sequencing used blood. The CDR3 DNA sequence: TGTGCCAGCAAACGAGGGCTGGCCTCCCGAGGCGGCAATCAGCCCCAGCATTTT. This codes for CASKRGLASRGGNQPQHF.